The T cell receptor beta chain under discussion was sequenced for a study of CD8+ T cells in alopecia areata. Concerning this clone: The antigen is unknown.

General observations from the study: Relative to mice, TCR sharing across patients was less clear, a difference possibly HLA-related. Clonality was higher in lesional than normal scalp, especially in alopecia totalis/universalis.

Extraction and reverse transcription of RNA yielded cDNA as the sequencing template. Profiling relied on immunoSEQ multiplex PCR, and the TCRdb table lists in-frame clones only, not all of them. The table has approximately 130,000 clones, 45% to 50% seen once; the top ten hold over 9.5%. V lost 6 bases and J lost 7, with 13 bases in between. Germline V gene lookup returns CDR1 MDHEN and CDR2 SYDVKM. The CDR3 is made up of 14 amino acids. Patients with alopecia areata provided lesional scalp punch biopsies as well as peripheral blood. Investigators sorted PBMCs to obtain both CD4+ and CD8+ T cells. Specimen: NKG2D-low CD8+ T cells sorted from blood. This chain links TRBV28 with TRBJ1-6; no firm D call. The source of this sequence is a human donor with alopecia areata. CDR3 bases: TGTGCCAGCAGCGAGGAAGGAGGGAATTCACCCCTCCACTTT. It codes for CASSEEGGNSPLHF.